This is a list of T cell receptor beta chains from one sample in a study of cytotoxic CD8 clonotypes in ibrutinib-treated CLL. Sequencing was performed with immunoSEQ multiplex PCR; in TCRdb, only in-frame clones are kept and a portion is missing. The sample yields approximately 22,000 clones, 70% to 85% seen once. This sample comprised PBMCs, obtained before ibrutinib treatment. The source of these receptors is a human donor with chronic lymphocytic leukemia. Each CDR3 is given without its conserved first and last residue.

J: TRBJ2-1; V: TRBV15; CDR3: ATSRAAGGYNEQF
J: TRBJ1-1; V: TRBV30; CDR3: AWSVWGQGNTEAF
J: TRBJ2-3; V: TRBV7-2; CDR3: ASSLGGDSTDTQY
J: TRBJ2-2; V: TRBV6-5; CDR3: ASSLRGTGELF
J: TRBJ1-3; V: TRBV9; CDR3: ASSVGGNTIY
J: TRBJ2-5; V: TRBV11-3; CDR3: ASSLGGGQGHRETQY
J: TRBJ2-7; V: TRBV9; CDR3: ASSVDLGPYEQY
J: TRBJ2-7; V: TRBV9; CDR3: ASSQFLSPYEQY
J: TRBJ1-2; V: TRBV28; CDR3: ATGSGVFYGYT
J: TRBJ2-7; V: TRBV10-3; CDR3: ATSVRDSNYEQY
J: TRBJ2-7; V: TRBV6-1; CDR3: ASSESGSYEQY
J: TRBJ2-3; V: TRBV29-1; CDR3: SVGSGDTQY
J: TRBJ1-3; V: TRBV7-9; CDR3: ASSFTGSSGNTIY
J: TRBJ1-1; V: TRBV5-1; CDR3: ASSSVSLGTEAF
J: TRBJ1-2; V: TRBV6-5; CDR3: ASSPSGQGVYGYT
J: TRBJ2-3; V: TRBV25-1; CDR3: ASSQGTSTDTQY
J: TRBJ2-3; V: TRBV15; CDR3: ATSEGRTGASGATDTQY
J: TRBJ2-3; V: TRBV28; CDR3: ASSLQDTQY
J: TRBJ2-1; V: TRBV5-4; CDR3: ASSLPSNNEQF
J: TRBJ2-7; V: TRBV6-1; CDR3: ASSGAYEQY
J: TRBJ2-5; V: TRBV18; CDR3: ASSPPLAGETQY
J: TRBJ2-7; V: TRBV2; CDR3: ASIDRGLSYEQY
J: TRBJ2-3; V: TRBV10-3; CDR3: AISEADRLSTDTQY
J: TRBJ2-7; V: TRBV11-2; CDR3: ASSLTLAGVEQY
J: TRBJ2-5; V: TRBV2; CDR3: ASSDLEGGETQY
J: TRBJ2-1; V: TRBV5-4; CDR3: ASSLGGTGTGVWNEQF
J: TRBJ2-1; V: TRBV4-2; CDR3: ASSQELNEQF
J: TRBJ1-2; V: TRBV5-6; CDR3: ASSLDRAIYGYT
J: TRBJ1-6; V: TRBV18; CDR3: ASSLTGDPNSPLH
J: TRBJ1-1; V: TRBV7-6; CDR3: ASSLAPPGGNTEAF
J: TRBJ1-1; V: TRBV11-2; CDR3: ASSSSEENRAF
J: TRBJ2-2; V: TRBV7-3; CDR3: ASSLVGGRATGELF
J: TRBJ2-3; V: TRBV7-6; CDR3: ASSYPGLAGVN
J: TRBJ2-7; V: TRBV5-5; CDR3: ASSLAGTLTYEQY
J: TRBJ2-7; V: TRBV5-1; CDR3: ASSLEGETYEQY
J: TRBJ2-7; V: TRBV5-6; CDR3: ASSELPDRAPYEQY
J: TRBJ2-7; V: TRBV19; CDR3: ASSIGDRAGEQY
J: TRBJ2-7; V: TRBV30; CDR3: AWSEMRTSGYYEQY
J: TRBJ2-7; V: TRBV18; CDR3: ASSQAGTGGSEQY
J: TRBJ2-2; V: TRBV10-2; CDR3: ATLMAQGRGGELF
J: TRBJ1-1; V: TRBV2; CDR3: ASSLDKNTEAF
J: TRBJ2-2; V: TRBV5-1; CDR3: ASSFSVSNTGELF
J: TRBJ1-4; V: TRBV21-1; CDR3: ASSNQDRGPNEKLF
J: TRBJ2-3; V: TRBV6-1; CDR3: ASSARAADTQY
J: TRBJ2-5; V: TRBV5-5; CDR3: ASSLEGQETQY
J: TRBJ2-4; V: TRBV7-2; CDR3: ASSLPGLAVKNIQY
J: TRBJ2-7; V: TRBV30; CDR3: AWSVFDRRGDEWGYEQY